This TCR beta chain was recovered during a study of human T cells and chemical hapten exposure. Study overall: Minor volume differences among pooled libraries chiefly drove per-sample TCR yield variation.

Trimming cost V 1 base and J 4 bases, with 7 bases left between them. Germline assignment: CDR1 LGHDT and CDR2 YNNKEL (reference sequence). The CDR3 totals 13 residues. Broader study findings: Patch test score tracked positively with PT1 expanded TCR counts. Sensitization with DPC brought no change to TCRs above 1 in 1000 in frequency.

The sample holds a few counts of this clonotype. Its antigen is not known. The time point denotes: patch test 2, 6 weeks after DPC sensitization. Treatment reported: therapeutic diphenylcyclopropenone sensitization with weekly scalp DPC. Library construction involved attaching unique molecular identifiers to individual cDNA molecules, which allowed quantitative, reproducible TCR counting. TCRdb called the RACE reads again in MiXCR, with one record for every CDR3 protein. The sample lists approximately 89,000 distinct CDR3 sequences; roughly a tenth were seen once. The gene calls are TRBV3-1 and TRBJ1-2; D is undetermined. The origin of this receptor is a woman aged 25 to 39 with alopecia areata. Some clones in this sample may be carry-over from other donors' samples. This specimen consisted of whole blood, obtained in connection with sensitization to the hapten diphenylcyclopropenone (DPC). This CDR3 is CASSQGGLYGYTF. The CDR3 bases are TGTGCCAGCAGCCAAGGCGGCCTCTATGGCTACACCTTC.